The 4 T cell receptor beta chains below all came from one sample that was sequenced in a study of early T cells in non-severe SARS-CoV-2 infection. TCRdb reanalysed the 5' RACE reads using MiXCR and keeps one entry per CDR3 protein. The sample yields roughly 58,000 distinct CDR3 sequences, roughly 6.8% seen once. Sequenced input: whole blood. The receptor source for this set is an adult who was a healthcare worker with PCR-confirmed SARS-CoV-2 infection or an uninfected control (not recorded which).

This clonotype was seen a handful of times. This chain connects TRBV20-1 to TRBJ2-3, with 8 bases lining up with TRBD2. The CDR3 runs 12 residues. The germline gives CDR1 DFQATT, CDR2 SNEGSKA (reference sequence). The trim removed 3 bases at V and 6 bases at J, leaving 2 bases unmatched. CDR3 coding DNA: TGCAGTGCTAGGCGGGGGGCGGATACGCAGTATTTT. Protein: CSARRGADTQYF.

This clonotype has ten or more counts. V is TRBV5-1 and J is TRBJ2-4, with 14 bases that match TRBD2. This CDR3 spans 19 amino acids. J gave up 3 bases and V 4 bases, and 12 bases lay outside the gene matches. Germline loops: CDR1 SGHRS, CDR2 YFSETQ. The CDR3 region has the DNA TGCGCCAGCAGCCCGGGACTAGCGGGGGCCATCATAGACAAAAACATTCAGTACTTC. This codes for CASSPGLAGAIIDKNIQYF.

This clonotype was counted at least ten times. This chain uses TRBV18 with TRBJ2-4; a possible D gene is TRBD1 (5 bases). Per germline, CDR1 KGHSH and CDR2 LQKENI. The CDR3 is 18 residues long. The V end was cut by 4 bases, the J end by 0 bases, with 19 bases between. CDR3 in amino acids: CASSRERQTELAKNIQYF. CDR3 sequence (DNA): TGTGCCAGCTCACGAGAAAGACAGACTGAGCTAGCCAAAAACATTCAGTACTTC.

The table lists this clonotype with a count of one. V is TRBV29-1 and J is TRBJ2-1, with 10 bases that match TRBD2. Germline V gene data show CDR1 as SQVTM and CDR2 as ANQGSEA. The CDR3 sequence is 16 residues long. J gave up 4 bases and V 7 bases, and 13 bases lay outside the gene matches. The CDR3 sequence is CSAVAGGRGEYNEQFF. The CDR3 DNA is TGCAGCGCCGTAGCGGGGGGCCGGGGTGAATACAATGAGCAGTTCTTC.